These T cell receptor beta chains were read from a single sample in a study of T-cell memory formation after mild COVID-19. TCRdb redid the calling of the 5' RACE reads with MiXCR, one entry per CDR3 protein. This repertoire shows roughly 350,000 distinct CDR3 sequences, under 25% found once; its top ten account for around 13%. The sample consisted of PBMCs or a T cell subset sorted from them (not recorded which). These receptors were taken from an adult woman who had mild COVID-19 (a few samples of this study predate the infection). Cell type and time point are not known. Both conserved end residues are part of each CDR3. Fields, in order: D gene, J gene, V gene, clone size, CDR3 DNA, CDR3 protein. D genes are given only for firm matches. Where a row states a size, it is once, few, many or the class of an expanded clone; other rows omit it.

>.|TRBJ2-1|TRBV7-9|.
TGTGCCAGCAGCTTAAGGCAGCAATACAATGAGCAGTTCTTC
CASSLRQQYNEQFF
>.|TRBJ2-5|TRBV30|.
TGTGCCTGGAGTTTAGGGGGTGAGACCCAGTACTTC
CAWSLGGETQYF
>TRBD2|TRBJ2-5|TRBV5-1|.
TGCGCCAGCAGTTCGCTAGCGGGAGGGTCCCAAGAGACCCAGTACTTC
CASSSLAGGSQETQYF
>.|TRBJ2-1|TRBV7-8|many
TGTGCCAGCAGCGCGGGACTGCTAAATCACAATGAGCAGTTCTTC
CASSAGLLNHNEQFF
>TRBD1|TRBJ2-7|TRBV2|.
TGTGCCAGCACCCACGGGACAGTCTCCTACGAGCAGTACTTC
CASTHGTVSYEQYF
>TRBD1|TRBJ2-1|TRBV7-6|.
TGTGCCAGCAGCTTAGTTGGGGGACAGGGCTATGAGCAGTTCTTC
CASSLVGGQGYEQFF
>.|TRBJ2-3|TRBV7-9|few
TGTGCCAGCAGCACTACAGGGGGGGCGACAGATACGCAGTATTTT
CASSTTGGATDTQYF
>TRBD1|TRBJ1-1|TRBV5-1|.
TGCGCCAGCAGCCTCCGGGACAGGCGTATGAACACTGAAGCTTTCTTT
CASSLRDRRMNTEAFF
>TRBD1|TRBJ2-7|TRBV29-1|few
TGCAGCGTTGACGTGCAGGGGGCCTACGAGCAGTACTTC
CSVDVQGAYEQYF
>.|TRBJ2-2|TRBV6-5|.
TGTGCCAGCAGTTACTCGCAGGGTGAAACCGGGGAGCTGTTTTTT
CASSYSQGETGELFF
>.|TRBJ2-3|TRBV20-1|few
TGCAGTGCTAGAGATCGGCGGGGGAGGTGGACAGATACACAGTATTTT
CSARDRRGRWTDTQYF
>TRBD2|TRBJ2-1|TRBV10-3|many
TGTGCCATCAGTGTGGGGCTAGCGGGAGATAGGAATGAGCAGTTCTTC
CAISVGLAGDRNEQFF
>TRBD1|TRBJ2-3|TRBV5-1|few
TGCGCCAGCGGCGCCGGGACAGGGGTCACAGATACGCAGTATTTT
CASGAGTGVTDTQYF
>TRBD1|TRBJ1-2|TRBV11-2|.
TGTGCCAGCAGCCCAAGCCGGACAGGGGGCGGTGATGGCTACACCTTC
CASSPSRTGGGDGYTF
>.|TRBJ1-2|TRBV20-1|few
TGCAGTACAGGGAGCAGGGTAAACTATGGCTACACCTTC
CSTGSRVNYGYTF
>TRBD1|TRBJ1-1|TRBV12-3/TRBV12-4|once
TGTGCCAGCAGTACTCGGACAGGCCCTGAAGCTTTCTTT
CASSTRTGPEAFF
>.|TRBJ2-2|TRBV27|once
TGTGCCAGCAGTTCCCTCTATTGGGGGACGAACACCGGGGAGCTGTTTTTT
CASSSLYWGTNTGELFF
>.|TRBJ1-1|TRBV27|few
TGTGCCAGCAGTTTATTGGGGGTGGCTTTCTTT
CASSLLGVAFF
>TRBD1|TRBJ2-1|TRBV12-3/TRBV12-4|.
TGTGCCAGCAGTTACCGGACAGGGACCTACAATGAGCAGTTCTTC
CASSYRTGTYNEQFF
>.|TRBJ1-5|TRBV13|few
TGTGCCAGCAGCTTAGGAGGGAACAATCAGCCCCAGCATTTT
CASSLGGNNQPQHF
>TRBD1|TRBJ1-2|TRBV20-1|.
TGCAGTGCCACCCGGGGACAGGGGGCAAGCTATGGCTACACCTTC
CSATRGQGASYGYTF
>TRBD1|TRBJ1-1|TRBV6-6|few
TGTGCCAGCAGCACTACAGGGGACACTGAAGCTTTCTTT
CASSTTGDTEAFF
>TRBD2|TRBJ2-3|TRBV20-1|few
TGCAGTGCGAGCCTACTAGCGGTTTCTAGCACAGATACGCAGTATTTT
CSASLLAVSSTDTQYF
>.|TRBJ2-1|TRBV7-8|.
TGTGCCAGCAGCTTTCCCTTACCGGGGACAAATTACAATGAGCAGTTCTTC
CASSFPLPGTNYNEQFF
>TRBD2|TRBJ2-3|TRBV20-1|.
TGCAGTGCTAGATCCCTGACTAGCGCAAAGACAGATACGCAGTATTTT
CSARSLTSAKTDTQYF
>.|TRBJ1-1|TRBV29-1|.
TGCAGCGGGACCGGGACACTGAACACTGAAGCTTTCTTT
CSGTGTLNTEAFF
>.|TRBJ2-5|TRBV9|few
TGTGCCAGCAGCGTAGACGCGGGCCAGGCTAAACTCTACCAAGAGACCCAGTACTTC
CASSVDAGQAKLYQETQYF
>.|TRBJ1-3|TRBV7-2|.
TGTGCCAGCAGCGTTCTACAGGGAAACACCATATATTTT
CASSVLQGNTIYF
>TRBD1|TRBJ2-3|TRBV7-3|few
TGTGCCAGCAGCTGGACAGGGGAATTGGTCACAGATACGCAGTATTTT
CASSWTGELVTDTQYF
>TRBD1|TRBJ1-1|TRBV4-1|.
TGCGCCAGCAGCCAAGATCTTGGACAGGGGGGCACTGAAGCTTTCTTT
CASSQDLGQGGTEAFF
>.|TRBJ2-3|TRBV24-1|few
TGTGCCACCAGTGACACGAAGCATCCTGGGACAGATACGCAGTATTTT
CATSDTKHPGTDTQYF
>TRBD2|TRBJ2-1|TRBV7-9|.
TGTGCCAGCAGCTTAGCCGGGAGGGGCCTGGGGCTTTTTGTTGAGCAGTTCTTC
CASSLAGRGLGLFVEQFF
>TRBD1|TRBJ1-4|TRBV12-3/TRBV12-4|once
TGTGCCAGCAGTCCAAAGACAGGGAACAATGAAAAACTGTTTTTT
CASSPKTGNNEKLFF
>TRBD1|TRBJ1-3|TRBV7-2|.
TGTGCCAGCAGCGTCACCGGGACAGCTGGAAACACCATACATTTT
CASSVTGTAGNTIHF
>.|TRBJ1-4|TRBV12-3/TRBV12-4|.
TGTGCCAGCAGGGGGGTCGCAAAACTGTTTTTT
CASRGVAKLFF
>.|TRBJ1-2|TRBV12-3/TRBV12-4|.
TGTGCCAGCAGTTTAGGGGCAGGGATCGGCTACACCTTC
CASSLGAGIGYTF
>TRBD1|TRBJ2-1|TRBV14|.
TGTGCCAGCAGCCAAGACCAGACAGGGATGTTCTTGGGTGAGCAGTTCTTC
CASSQDQTGMFLGEQFF
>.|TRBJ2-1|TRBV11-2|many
TGTGCCAGCAGCCGCAGGGGGGGAGCGGGAGTAAGTTCCTACAATGAGCAGTTCTTC
CASSRRGGAGVSSYNEQFF
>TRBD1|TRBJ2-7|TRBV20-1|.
TGCAGTGCTAGAGAGGGCCCGGGGACAGCCTACGAGCAGTACTTC
CSAREGPGTAYEQYF
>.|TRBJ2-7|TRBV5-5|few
TGTGCCAGCAGCTTGTCTGCAGGGAGCTCCTACGAGCAGTACTTC
CASSLSAGSSYEQYF
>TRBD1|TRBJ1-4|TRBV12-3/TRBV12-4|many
TGTGCCAGCAGGGCAACCGGGACAGGGGGCGAAAAACTGTTTTTT
CASRATGTGGEKLFF